The entry below gives a single T cell receptor beta chain sequence along with its context. What it binds is not known. This sample stems from a study of fetal regulatory T cell absence and autoimmunity. Overall study context: Exocrine pancreas autoimmunity occurred in IPEX patients lacking clinical diabetes.

The assay was run at survey level. The table came from immunoSEQ multiplex PCR; TCRdb's copy has only in-frame clones and leaves some out. This sample has approximately 46,000 clones, with about 86% found just once. General study findings and limits: Some top pancreas TCR clones were over 100-fold enriched versus cord blood. Broadly similar TRB gene family usage was seen in pancreas and cord blood.

Material: cord blood. The source is a newborn boy with IPEX syndrome.

CDR3: CASSLVPATTGYEQYF. The CDR3 coding sequence is TGTGCCAGCAGCTTAGTTCCGGCAACAACGGGATACGAGCAGTACTTC. This chain connects TRBV7-2 to TRBJ2-7; weak D call: TRBD2 (5 bases). The CDR3 is made up of 16 amino acids. Germline values: CDR1 SGHTA, CDR2 FQGNSA. V was trimmed by 1 base and J by 4 bases, leaving 17 bases between them.